This T cell receptor beta chain appears in the sequencing data of a study of identical twins. Study observations and caveats: Part of the zero-insertion signal could reflect confounding by invariant MAIT and iNKT cells. For out-of-frame beta sequences, excess twin sharing was weaker.

Germline V gene data show CDR1 as DFQATT and CDR2 as SNEGSKA (reference sequence). Trimming left V 3 bases short and J 0 bases short, with 15 bases between. The length of the CDR3 is 15 residues. Via MiXCR, TCRdb re-called the 5' RACE reads, giving one row per CDR3 protein. The profile covers roughly 750,000 distinct CDR3 sequences, with about 20% appearing a single time and 4.3% taken by the ten largest. This clonotype was seen a handful of times. Antigen: not known. This sample was shared with a second study, whose subject was T cells expressing NK-cell markers. That source adds: According to the study, TCR beta repertoires originated from sorted CD3+CD56+NKG2C+, CD3+CD56+NKG2C- and CD3+CD56-NKG2C+ T cells. An anti-gamma-delta TCR antibody confined sorting to alpha-beta TCR T cells across several of the experiments.

This receptor was identified in a woman aged 18-35 years in good health. The chain employs TRBV20-1 and TRBJ2-7, with a tentative D call TRBD1 (6 bases). Source material: PBMCs. CDR3 DNA: TGCAGTGCTAGGGGGGCGGTTGCGAGCTCCTACGAGCAGTACTTC. It codes for CSARGAVASSYEQYF.